This T cell receptor beta chain emerged from a study of CD8+ T cells in alopecia areata. Study-wide background: Treatment comprised oral tofacitinib, 5 to 10 mg twice daily, in treated patients. Study-wide points: In patients, TCRs were shared less clearly than in mice, and HLA may possibly be involved. Affected scalp, especially in alopecia totalis/universalis, had a higher clonality than normal scalp did.

RNA extraction was followed by reverse transcription into cDNA, which acted as the sequencing template. Only in-frame clones appear in the TCRdb table, and some are missing; sequencing was by immunoSEQ multiplex PCR. Among about 88,000 clones listed, 44% were seen once. The CDR3 totals 14 residues. The germline V and J ends were trimmed by 2 bases and 3 bases, with 11 bases remaining between them. CDR1 MNHEY and CDR2 SMNVEV come from the germline V gene (reference sequence). This clone occurred a few times. Its antigen is not known. As to treatment: oral pan-JAK inhibitor, 5-10 mg twice daily. From alopecia areata patients, lesional scalp punch biopsies and peripheral blood were collected.

The sample in question was CD8+ T cells sorted from blood, obtained at week 24, from a patient treated with tofacitinib. The receptor comes from a human donor with alopecia areata. The rearrangement links TRBV27 to TRBJ2-7; weak D call: TRBD1 (6 bases). The CDR3 DNA reads as TGTGCCAGCAGTTTACTGGACAGAAGCTACGAGCAGTACTTC. Residues: CASSLLDRSYEQYF.